This T cell receptor (beta chain) was sequenced during a study of CD8 T cell repertoires and HIV-1 epitope variants. Deletions cut 4 bases from V and 5 bases from J, with 17 bases between. Per germline, CDR1 LGHNA and CDR2 YNFKEQ. This CDR3 has 16 amino acids. TCRdb's table, derived via immunoSEQ multiplex PCR, lists solely in-frame clones and lacks some. The data hold under 100,000 clones, with 70% to 75% observed a single time. The clonotype originates from a male donor with HIV. Sequencing was carried out using uncultured baseline CD8+ T cells from peripheral blood mononuclear cells (PBMCs). This chain links TRBV4-2 with TRBJ2-2, with D uncertain. The CDR3 coding sequence is TGTGCCAGCAGCCTTGTTTCGGGTTTAGGGACCGGGGAGCTGTTTTTT. Translated: CASSLVSGLGTGELFF.